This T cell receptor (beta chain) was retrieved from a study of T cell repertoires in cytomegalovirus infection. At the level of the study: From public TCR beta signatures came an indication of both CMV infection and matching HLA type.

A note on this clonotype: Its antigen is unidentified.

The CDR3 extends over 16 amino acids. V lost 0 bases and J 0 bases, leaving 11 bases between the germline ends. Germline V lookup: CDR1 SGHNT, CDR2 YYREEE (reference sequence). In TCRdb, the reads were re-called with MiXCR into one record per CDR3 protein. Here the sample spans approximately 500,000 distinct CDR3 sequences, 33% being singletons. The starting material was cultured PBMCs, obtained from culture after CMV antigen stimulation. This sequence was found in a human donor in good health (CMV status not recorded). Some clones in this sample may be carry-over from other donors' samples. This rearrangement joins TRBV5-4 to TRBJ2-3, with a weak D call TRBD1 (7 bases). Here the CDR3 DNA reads TGTGCCAGCAGCTTGGCCGGGGGACAGAGCACAGATACGCAGTATTTT. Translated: CASSLAGGQSTDTQYF. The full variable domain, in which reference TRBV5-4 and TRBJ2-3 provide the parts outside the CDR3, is ETGVTQSPTHLIKTRGQQVTLRCSSQSGHNTVSWYQQALGQGPQFIFQYYREEENGRGNFPPRFSGLQFPNYSSELNVNALELDDSALYLCASSLAGGQSTDTQYFGPGTRLTVL.